This T cell receptor (beta chain) was obtained from a study of OX40 agonist ivuxolimab in advanced cancers. Across the whole study: Anti-PD-1, anti-PD-L1 or anti-CTLA-4 therapy given earlier was allowed, and approximately 40% had some. Three patients showed partial responses: one hepatocellular carcinoma and two cutaneous melanoma cases.

The V gene's germline CDR1 is SGDLS and CDR2 YYNGEE. The CDR3 spans 16 residues. With 0 bases removed from V and 7 bases from J, the gap between germline ends came to 16 bases. The table came from immunoSEQ multiplex PCR; TCRdb's copy has only in-frame clones and leaves some out. The data show 98,000 or so clones, with 89% seen just once and approximately 0.35% held by the top ten. The input for sequencing was CD4+ or CD8+ T cells sorted from blood, taken in a trial of the OX40 agonist ivuxolimab. V usage is TRBV9 and J usage is TRBJ1-4; D gene uncertain. The sequence derives from an adult with an advanced solid tumor such as melanoma, head and neck, liver or kidney cancer. The CDR3 sequence is CASSVDALGIGEKLFF. In nucleotides, the CDR3 is TGTGCCAGCAGCGTAGACGCCCTAGGGATAGGTGAAAAACTGTTTTTT.